The T cell receptor (beta chain) described here comes from a study of shared clonotypes between healthy human individuals. Study in general: Every donor yielded three CD4 naive, three CD4 memory, two CD8 naive and one CD8 memory plate.

The V and J ends lost 6 bases and 2 bases respectively, with 15 bases between them. Germline V gene data show CDR1 as SNHLY and CDR2 as FYNNEI. There are 15 residues in the CDR3. Produced via immunoSEQ multiplex PCR; TCRdb's table is partial and in-frame only. The sample consists of hundreds of thousands of clones, around two thirds of them appearing once. The receptor was isolated from a woman in her twenties or thirties in good health. Sequencing was performed on memory CD4+ T cells sorted from blood. The subset denotes: CD45RA-negative fraction. V gene TRBV2 combines with J gene TRBJ2-3, with D maybe TRBD2 (6 bases). The CDR3 region is CASRREAGHTDTQYF. CDR3 coding DNA: TGTGCCAGCAGGAGGGAGGCGGGCCACACAGATACGCAGTATTTT. The variable domain in full, with the rest retrieved from reference TRBV2 and TRBJ2-3, is EPEVTQTPSHQVTQMGQEVILRCVPISNHLYFYWYRQILGQKVEFLVSFYNNEISEKSEIFDDQFSVERPDGSNFTLKIRSTKLEDSAMYFCASRREAGHTDTQYFGPGTRLTVL.